This TCR beta chain was observed in a study of OX40 agonist ivuxolimab in advanced cancers. The wider study: Mean age approximately 66 years, range about 20 to 90; 82.7% male. One patient with hepatocellular carcinoma and two with cutaneous melanoma, three in all, had partial responses.

TCRdb's copy holds only in-frame clones and misses some; the assay was immunoSEQ multiplex PCR. The sample lists approximately 86,000 clones; around 90% were seen once. Germline assignment: CDR1 SGHNT and CDR2 YYREEE (reference sequence). Trimming stripped 0 bases from V and 3 bases from J, with 7 bases between. This CDR3 is built from 13 residues. This clone was seen just once. The clonotype comes from an adult with an advanced solid tumor such as melanoma, head and neck, liver or kidney cancer. The chain uses TRBV5-4 and TRBJ2-7, with unresolved D. Sequenced material: CD4+ or CD8+ T cells sorted from blood, taken in a trial of the OX40 agonist ivuxolimab. CDR3 loop: CASSLAGNYEQYF. The CDR3 DNA follows: TGTGCCAGCAGCTTGGCAGGCAACTACGAGCAGTACTTC.